The clone carrying this TCR beta chain was observed once. The antigen remains unidentified. V lost 4 bases to trimming and J lost 8 bases; unmatched junction nucleotides: 8. Germline V gene data show CDR1 as SEHNR and CDR2 as FQNEAQ (reference sequence). The CDR3 is made up of 17 amino acids. These data originate in a study of CD8+CD57+ T cells in acquired aplastic anemia. Study information: Across the sorted CD4+ and CD8+ cells, DNA amounts averaged 3.2 ug. Findings of the study overall: CD8+ Simpson's diversity in patients was not significantly different from that in controls.

Genomic DNA provided the template from which TCR beta VDJ and CDR3 profiles were obtained. Using its own MiXCR run on the reads, TCRdb lists one record per CDR3 protein. The sample contains under 350,000 distinct CDR3 sequences, approximately 57% of which appear only once. The chain combines TRBV7-9 with TRBJ2-2, with 15 bases lining up with TRBD2. The receptor was derived from a human donor with severe aplastic anemia or a healthy control (not recorded which). Sequences were obtained from sorted CD4+, CD8+, or CD8+CD57+ T cells (not recorded which) from PBMCs. Written as DNA, the CDR3 is TGTGCCAGCAGCTCCCCGGGACTAGCGGGAGGTCCGGGGGAGCTGTTTTTT. This encodes CASSSPGLAGGPGELFF.